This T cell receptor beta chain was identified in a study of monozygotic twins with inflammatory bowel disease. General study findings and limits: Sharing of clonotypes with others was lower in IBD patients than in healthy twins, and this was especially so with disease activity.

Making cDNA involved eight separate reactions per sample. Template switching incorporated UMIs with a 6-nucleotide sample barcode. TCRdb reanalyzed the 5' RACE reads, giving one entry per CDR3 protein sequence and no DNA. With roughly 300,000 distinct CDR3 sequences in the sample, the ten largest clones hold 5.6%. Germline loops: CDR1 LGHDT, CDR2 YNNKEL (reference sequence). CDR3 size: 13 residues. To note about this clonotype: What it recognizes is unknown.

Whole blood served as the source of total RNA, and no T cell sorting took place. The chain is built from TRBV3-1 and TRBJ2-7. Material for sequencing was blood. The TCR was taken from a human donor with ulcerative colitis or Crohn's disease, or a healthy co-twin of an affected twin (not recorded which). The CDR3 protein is CASSRTLGSEQYF.